This TCR beta chain is drawn from a study of vaccination effects on CD4 cells after COVID-19. Whole-study results and caveats: In healthy vaccinees, only 1 of 255 vaccine-induced clones cross-reacted with common cold coronaviruses. Clonal contraction was marked in infection- and vaccine-induced clones late after vaccination.

Using viral peptide pools, the ViraFEST assay grew out antigen-specific CD4+ T cells prior to sequencing. It was after more than nine days of culture that CD4+ T cells were isolated. Recipients of the vaccine had no prior SARS-CoV-2 infection and negative nucleocapsid antibodies. The authors replaced half the medium with IL-2 medium on days 3 and 7. The length of the CDR3 is 16 residues. The V gene's germline CDR1 is SGHRS and CDR2 YFSETQ. V was pared by 0 bases and J by 4 bases, with 5 bases of the junction left unmatched. The assay was immunoSEQ multiplex PCR, and TCRdb's table has in-frame clones only and misses some. The profile shows 20,000 to 25,000 clones, around 70% of them singletons. This clone was seen a handful of times. The antigen remains undetermined.

The source is a human donor who received a COVID-19 vaccine. This sequence joins TRBV5-1 and TRBJ2-7; 12 nucleotides line up with TRBD2. The sequencing here drew on CD4+ T cells from PBMCs cultured with HCoV-229E spike peptides, taken before COVID-19 vaccination. Here the CDR3 DNA reads TGCGCCAGCAGCTTGGGACCCGGGACTAGCGGGTACGAGCAGTACTTC. Translation gives CASSLGPGTSGYEQYF.